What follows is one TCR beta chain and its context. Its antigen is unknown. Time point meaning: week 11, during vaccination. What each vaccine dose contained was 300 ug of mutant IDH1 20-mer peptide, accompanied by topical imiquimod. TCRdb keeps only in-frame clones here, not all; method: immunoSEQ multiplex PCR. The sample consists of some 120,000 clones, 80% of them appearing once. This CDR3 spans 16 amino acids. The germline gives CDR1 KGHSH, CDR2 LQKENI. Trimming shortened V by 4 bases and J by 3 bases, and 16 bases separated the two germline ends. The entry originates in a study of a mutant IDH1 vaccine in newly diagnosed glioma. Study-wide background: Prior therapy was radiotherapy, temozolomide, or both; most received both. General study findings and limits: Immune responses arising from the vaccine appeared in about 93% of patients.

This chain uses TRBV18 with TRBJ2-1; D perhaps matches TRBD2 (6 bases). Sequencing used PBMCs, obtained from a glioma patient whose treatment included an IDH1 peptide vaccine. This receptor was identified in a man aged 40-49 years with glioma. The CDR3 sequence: CASSLREGGIYNEQFF. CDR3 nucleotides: TGTGCCAGCTCACTACGAGAAGGAGGGATCTACAATGAGCAGTTCTTC.